Below are 4 T cell receptor beta chains sequenced from a single sample in a study of spatial heterogeneity in lung cancer. One entry per CDR3 protein, called by TCRdb with MiXCR from the 5' RACE reads. Among approximately 82,000 distinct CDR3 sequences, over 9.5% were seen once, and the ten largest hold about 4.5%. Documented time point: sample taken at primary tumor resection. In each case, whole RNA from tumor, nontumor lung or frozen PBMC was sequenced unsorted. Sequenced here: PBMCs, sampled at surgery. These receptors all stem from a male donor with early-stage non-small cell lung cancer.

The chain is built from TRBV3-1 and TRBJ2-1; TRBD2 agrees at 9 bases. Per germline, CDR1 LGHDT and CDR2 YNNKEL (reference sequence). The CDR3 runs 15 residues. Trimming took 1 base from V and 4 from J; bases not matched to a gene: 2. The CDR3 sequence is CASSQALAGYNEQFF. In DNA, the CDR3 is TGTGCCAGCAGCCAAGCTCTAGCGGGGTACAATGAGCAGTTCTTC.

The V call is TRBV29-1, the J call TRBJ2-1; 8 bases line up with TRBD1. The V gene end was trimmed by 2 bases and the J gene end by 6 bases; junction bases not matched to a gene: 3. The CDR3 contains 13 residues. The germline CDR1 and CDR2 sequences are SQVTM and ANQGSEA. DNA for the CDR3: TGCAGCGTTGAACAGGGGGCCTCCAATGAGCAGTTCTTC. Amino acid sequence: CSVEQGASNEQFF.

A few counts support this clonotype. The rearrangement joins TRBV3-1 to TRBJ1-5; 8 nucleotides agree with TRBD1. The germline V gene has CDR1 LGHDT and CDR2 YNNKEL (reference sequence). J gave up 6 bases and V 0 bases, and 7 bases lay outside the gene matches. The CDR3 is 16 amino acids. The CDR3 bases are TGTGCCAGCAGCCAAGATGGCTCAGGGACAGGTCAGCCCCAGCATTTT. Its translation is CASSQDGSGTGQPQHF.

In this sample, this clonotype turned up a few times. J is TRBJ2-1 and V is TRBV19; TRBD2 matches 12 bases. The V and J ends lost 4 bases and 6 bases, in that order; junction bases with no gene match: 7. The CDR3 is made up of 16 amino acids. CDR1 and CDR2 (germline): LNHDA, SQIVND (reference sequence). The CDR3 DNA reads as TGTGCCAGTAGTACCTTCCTAGCGGGGGGGCCCAATGAGCAGTTCTTC. It yields the protein CASSTFLAGGPNEQFF. The full variable domain, in which reference TRBV19 and TRBJ2-1 provide the parts outside the CDR3, is DGGITQSPKYLFRKEGQNVTLSCEQNLNHDAMYWYRQDPGQGLRLIYYSQIVNDFQKGDIAEGYSVSREKKESFPLTVTSAQKNPTAFYLCASSTFLAGGPNEQFFGPGTRLTVL.